This paragraph covers one TCR beta chain sequence. Germline-derived CDR1 and CDR2 are SGHDT and YYEEEE. There are 14 residues in the CDR3. Trimming removed 3 bases from V and 7 bases from J; junction bases left unmatched: 3. The sample belongs to a study of cytomegalovirus exposure and HLA in healthy donors. This PCR relied on a set of 60 Vbeta primers and 13 Jbeta primers. The table came from immunoSEQ multiplex PCR; TCRdb's copy has only in-frame clones and leaves some out. The sample includes 220,000 or so clones, 75% to 90% of them seen just once. The clonotype originates from a woman aged 40 to 55 in good health and CMV-seronegative. The sample consisted of PBMCs. J is TRBJ2-1 and V is TRBV5-6; 11 nucleotides match TRBD2. The CDR3 is CASSSSGRTNEQFF. The CDR3 DNA sequence: TGTGCCAGCAGCTCTAGCGGGAGGACGAATGAGCAGTTCTTC. The variable domain in full, completed from reference TRBV5-6 and TRBJ2-1, reads DAGVTQSPTHLIKTRGQQVTLRCSPKSGHDTVSWYQQALGQGPQFIFQYYEEEERQRGNFPDRFSGHQFPNYSSELNVNALLLGDSALYLCASSSSGRTNEQFFGPGTRLTVL.